One sample yielded the 11 T cell receptor beta chains listed below, sequenced in a study of shared clonotypes between healthy human individuals. Only in-frame clones appear in the TCRdb table, and some are missing; sequencing was by immunoSEQ multiplex PCR. The sample yields 500,000 to 650,000 clones, roughly 79% seen once. Sequenced: PBMCs. These receptors were obtained from a woman aged 40 to 49 in good health. Some clones in this sample may be carry-over from other donors' samples.

The chain uses TRBV5-4 and TRBJ1-5; D unclear. The CDR3 spans 15 residues. The V gene's germline CDR1 is SGHNT and CDR2 YYREEE (reference sequence). Trimming took off 4 bases at V and 3 bases at J, with 14 bases between the two ends. The CDR3 DNA is TGTGCCAGCAGCCCTGGCGGCAGGATCAATCAGCCCCAGCATTTT. Amino acid sequence: CASSPGGRINQPQHF.

This rearrangement joins TRBV18 to TRBJ2-1; 7 nucleotides align to TRBD2. Germline lookup yields CDR1 KGHSH and CDR2 LQKENI. The CDR3 has 16 residues. J lost 7 bases, V lost 4 bases, and 13 bases had no gene match. CDR3 amino acids: CASSLDPSSGWNEQFF. In nucleotides, the CDR3 is TGTGCCAGCTCACTCGACCCGTCTAGCGGATGGAATGAGCAGTTCTTC.

The rearrangement links TRBV9 to TRBJ2-2, with D maybe TRBD1 (6 bases). Germline V gene lookup returns CDR1 SGDLS and CDR2 YYNGEE. V was shortened by 0 bases and J by 5 bases, with 17 bases between the two germline ends. There are 17 residues in the CDR3. Written as DNA, the CDR3 is TGTGCCAGCAGCGTAGCTACAGGGAATGGTCTGACCGGGGAGCTGTTTTTT. The encoded protein is CASSVATGNGLTGELFF.

The chain is built from TRBV7-2 and TRBJ1-2, with TRBD1 identical over 7 bases. Germline CDR1 reads SGHTA; CDR2 reads FQGNSA. This CDR3 region has 14 residues. Germline trimming cut 5 bases from V and 10 bases from J; bases unmatched to any gene: 13. CDR3 nucleotide sequence: TGTGCCAGCAGCCCTACGACAGGGCTATCCTCCTACACCTTC. It specifies CASSPTTGLSSYTF.

The V call is TRBV12-5, the J call TRBJ2-6, with a possible D match to TRBD1 (5 bases). CDR3 length: 18 residues. With 5 bases removed from V and 5 bases from J, the gap between germline ends came to 22 bases. Germline V gene data show CDR1 as LGHNT and CDR2 as FRNRAP. CDR3 protein: CASGKSAAGQSRANVLTF. CDR3 DNA: TGTGCTAGTGGTAAAAGCGCTGCAGGACAAAGTCGGGCCAACGTCCTGACTTTC.

The CDR3 here is CASSYFGTGGMEQYF. The CDR3, as DNA: TGCGCCAGCAGCTACTTCGGGACAGGGGGCATGGAGCAGTACTTC. The chain couples TRBV5-1 to TRBJ2-7; TRBD1 matches at 12 bases. There are 15 residues in the CDR3. V dropped 3 bases and J dropped 7; count of bases not matched to a gene: 8. Germline CDR1 is SGHRS and CDR2 is YFSETQ.

This clone was counted a single time. The chain couples TRBV19 to TRBJ2-7; 9 bases line up with TRBD2. Per germline, CDR1 LNHDA and CDR2 SQIVND (reference sequence). Trimming cost V 5 bases and J 6 bases; bases outside gene matches: 8. The CDR3 has 14 amino acids. CDR3 coding DNA: TGTGCCAGTAGTCTCTCTAGCGGGATAGCCGAGCAGTACTTC. Encoded protein: CASSLSSGIAEQYF.

This chain joins TRBV15 and TRBJ2-3; D is uncertain. Deletions cut 0 bases from V and 2 bases from J, with 9 bases between. Germline-derived CDR1 and CDR2 are LNHNV and YYDKDF (reference sequence). This CDR3 spans 15 amino acids. Here the CDR3 reads CATSRDPANTDTQYF. The DNA for the CDR3 is TGTGCCACCAGCAGAGACCCGGCTAACACAGATACGCAGTATTTT.

This rearrangement joins TRBV7-6 to TRBJ2-2, with D tentatively TRBD2 (5 bases). Germline CDR1 SGHVS, CDR2 FNYEAQ. The ends were cut back, 0 bases at V and 4 bases at J, with 12 bases in the middle. CDR3 length: 16 residues. CDR3 loop: CASSLAGSPSTGELFF. The CDR3 nucleotides are TGTGCCAGCAGCTTAGCAGGGAGCCCAAGCACCGGGGAGCTGTTTTTT.

The sample holds one count of this clone. The rearrangement uses TRBV19 and TRBJ1-5; D unresolved. The CDR3 is 12 amino acids. Per the germline V gene, CDR1 is LNHDA and CDR2 is SQIVND (reference sequence). Trimming pared 4 bases from V and 9 bases from J, leaving 10 bases between. CDR3 amino acids: CASSTGAGPQHF. In DNA form, the CDR3 reads TGTGCCAGTAGTACCGGCGCGGGGCCCCAGCATTTT.

The rearrangement uses TRBV19 and TRBJ2-2, with D uncertain. CDR1 is LNHDA, CDR2 SQIVND, per germline (reference sequence). CDR3 length: 15 residues. Trimming took 1 base from V and 4 from J, leaving 10 bases between them. CDR3: CASSIGAALTGELFF. CDR3 bases: TGTGCCAGTAGTATAGGGGCAGCCCTCACCGGGGAGCTGTTTTTT.